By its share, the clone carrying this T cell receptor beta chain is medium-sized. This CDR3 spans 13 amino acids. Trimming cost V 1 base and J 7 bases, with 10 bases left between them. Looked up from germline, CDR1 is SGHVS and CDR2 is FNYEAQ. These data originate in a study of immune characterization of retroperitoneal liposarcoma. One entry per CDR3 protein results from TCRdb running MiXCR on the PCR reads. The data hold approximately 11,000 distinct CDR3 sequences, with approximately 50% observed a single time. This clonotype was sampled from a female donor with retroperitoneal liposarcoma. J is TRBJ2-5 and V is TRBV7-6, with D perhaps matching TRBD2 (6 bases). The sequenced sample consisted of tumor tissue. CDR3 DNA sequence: TGTGCCAGCAGCTTAGAGGGACTGGGGACCCAGTACTTC. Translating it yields CASSLEGLGTQYF.